This T cell receptor (beta chain) is from a study of blood T cell repertoires in COVID-19 (dated by TCRdb to about 2020). With respect to the entire study: The collaborator samples originated in the United States, Italy and Spain and spanned the acute and convalescent phases of COVID-19. Samples came from the ongoing ImmuneRACE study (first 160 participants) plus 1,254 subjects from 6 global collaborators. The material from the prospective study consisted of cDNA or gDNA derived from T cells, B-cell-depleted T cells, or PBMCs. A freely available public database, intended as a resource for researchers studying the immune response to SARS-CoV-2, is where the repertoires were released. Nearly every sample came with metadata listing a de-identified subject ID, COVID-19 status, age in years and sex. Where available, HLA class I and class II types were taken from metadata supplied by the sample provider and were not determined by assay-based typing. Subjects who had been exposed to COVID-19, were actively infected with it, or had recovered from it provided the deeply sampled blood TCRbeta repertoires that made up the dataset.

TCRbeta CDR3 regions were amplified from genomic DNA using the immunoSEQ Assay, a bias-controlled multiplex PCR. The source study handled its data this way. The number of nucleated cells in each sample was estimated by amplification of reference gene primers within the assay. To quantify the absolute abundance of each unique TCRbeta CDR3 rearrangement, sequence reads were collapsed and filtered. Productive Simpson clonality was computed per sample as the square root of Simpson's diversity index over productive rearrangements. In its TCRdb copy, this immuneACCESS table keeps in-frame sequences only and misses some clones. Where compared with another copy, unresolved V genes explain less than half of these, and the others have no known cause. The V and J calls and the clone size are those of that table, but D and trimming were determined from the DNA. Present in this sample are about 150,000 clones, around nine tenths of which were seen just once. Together, the top ten hold approximately 10% of the sample.

The collaborating institutions used their own protocols to collect whole blood in K2EDTA tubes. For TCRbeta analysis, collaborator samples were shipped as frozen whole blood, as isolated PBMCs, or as DNA extracted from either sample type. The V and J ends are trimmed by 0 bases and 4 bases, leaving 12 bases between them. Counted from cysteine to phenylalanine, this CDR3 has 15 amino acids. The kept DNA is CDR3 alone, 45 bases in frame from the first base. CDR1 and CDR2 are read off the germline V gene as MGHRA and YSYEKL. What the authors observed across the whole study: Clinical and demographic metadata were provided uncurated, with the amount varying by source and participant.

With respect to this clone: Its antigen is currently not known. No base qualities exist here, and no much larger clone lies one base off it.

The receptor's source is a man aged 55-75 years with active or convalescent COVID-19. Specimen: peripheral blood. The chain was built from TRBV4-1 and TRBJ2-5; confidence is insufficient to name the D gene. The base sequence is TGCGCCAGCAGCCAAGAGCGGCTAGTTGGAGAGACCCAGTACTTC. This encodes CASSQERLVGETQYF.